This entry lists 19 T cell receptor beta chains sequenced from one sample in a study of T cell repertoires in cytomegalovirus infection. One entry per CDR3 protein results from TCRdb running MiXCR on the reads. Of approximately 400,000 distinct CDR3 sequences in the sample, 30% to 40% were seen once. The sample comprised PBMCs. Receptors were obtained from a human donor in good health (CMV status not recorded). Some clones in this sample may be carry-over from other donors' samples.

A few counts support this clonotype. V and J are TRBV29-1 and TRBJ2-3; 7 bases align to TRBD2. The V and J ends lost 4 bases and 2 bases, in that order; junction bases with no gene match: 12. The CDR3 extends over 16 amino acids. The germline V gene has CDR1 SQVTM and CDR2 ANQGSEA. The CDR3 loop reads CSVALGASGYTDTQYF. CDR3 coding DNA: TGCAGCGTTGCGTTAGGGGCTAGCGGTTACACAGATACGCAGTATTTT.

As to this clonotype: One end of the junction varies from germline; a read error may be responsible. V and J are TRBV7-2 and TRBJ2-1; 12 nucleotides align to TRBD2. The germline V gene has CDR1 SGHTA and CDR2 FQGNSA. CDR3 length: 22 amino acids. CDR3 sequence: CASSFPNLGTSGSLISYNGQFF. CDR3 DNA sequence: TGTGCCAGCAGCTTCCCCAACCTCGGGACTAGCGGGTCGCTTATCTCCTACAATGGGCAGTTCTTC.

This clonotype was observed at least ten times. The chain recombines TRBV7-2 with TRBJ1-1, with TRBD1 matching 8 bases. CDR1 is SGHTA and CDR2 is FQGNSA in the germline V gene. This CDR3 comprises 17 residues. V shed 5 bases and J 0 bases; nucleotides not matched to a gene: 11. CDR3 region: CASSLPRDRLMNTEAFF. The CDR3 nucleotides are TGTGCCAGCAGCCTACCCCGGGACAGGCTTATGAACACTGAAGCTTTCTTT.

This clonotype has only one observation. The gene calls are TRBV4-3 and TRBJ2-7; 10 bases map to TRBD1. CDR1 is LGHNA and CDR2 is YSLEER in the germline V gene. V shed 6 bases and J 4 bases; nucleotides not matched to a gene: 24. The length of the CDR3 is 20 residues. The DNA for the CDR3 is TGCGCCAGCAGGGACGGGTTCGGACAGGGGGTTTCCCCATGCGCTTACGAGCAGTACTTC. Translated, it gives CASRDGFGQGVSPCAYEQYF.

The genes are TRBV4-1 and TRBJ1-2; D gene uncertain. The germline gives CDR1 MGHRA, CDR2 YSYEKL. With 0 bases removed from V and 5 bases from J, the gap between germline ends came to 10 bases. The CDR3 has 14 amino acids. CDR3 sequence (DNA): TGCGCCAGCAGCCAAGACGGTGTCGGATATGGCTACACCTTC. It translates to CASSQDGVGYGYTF.

This clonotype was recorded only once. V is TRBV7-1 and J is TRBJ1-5; no definite D call. Being an ORF, TRBV7-1 has a function that is uncertain. This CDR3 has 14 amino acids. Trimming removed 3 bases from V and 1 base from J, with 7 bases in between. CDR3 in DNA: TGTGCCAGCAGCTCCAGCTTGAGCAATCAGCCCCAGCATTTT. As protein: CASSSSLSNQPQHF.

The chain has TRBV4-1 and TRBJ2-7, with a possible D match to TRBD1 (6 bases). The CDR3 totals 15 residues. V dropped 1 base and J dropped 3 bases, with 13 bases sitting between them. CDR1 and CDR2 (germline): MGHRA, YSYEKL. CDR3 residues: CASSQVLGQGYEQYF. CDR3 in DNA: TGCGCCAGCAGCCAAGTACTGGGACAAGGCTACGAGCAGTACTTC.

This clonotype has a handful of counts. This chain uses TRBV19 with TRBJ2-2; 9 nucleotides agree with TRBD2. CDR3 length: 15 residues. CDR1 and CDR2 (germline): LNHDA, SQIVND (reference sequence). V was pared by 8 bases and J by 5 bases, with 9 bases of the junction left unmatched. The CDR3 DNA reads as TGTGCCAGTGTCGTGTCAGCGGGGGGAACCGGGGAGCTGTTTTTT. As protein: CASVVSAGGTGELFF.

The V gene is TRBV20-1, the J gene TRBJ2-7, with D perhaps TRBD1 (5 bases). V lost 3 bases and J lost 0, with 12 bases in between. CDR1 and CDR2 (germline): DFQATT, SNEGSKA (reference sequence). The CDR3 spans 14 residues. The CDR3: CSASRQGHSYEQYF. CDR3 DNA: TGCAGTGCTAGCCGGCAGGGTCACTCCTACGAGCAGTACTTC.

Note on this clonotype: Likely a read error: the CDR3 ends without its conserved phenylalanine or tryptophan. The chain has TRBV6-5 and TRBJ1-3, with D perhaps matching TRBD1 (5 bases). This CDR3 comprises 16 residues. Trimming took 4 bases from V and 4 from J, leaving 17 bases between them. Germline V lookup: CDR1 MNHEY, CDR2 SVGAGI. Here the CDR3 reads CASSWGPGSDGNTIYC. CDR3 DNA sequence: TGTGCCAGCAGTTGGGGACCAGGCAGCGACGGAAACACCATATATTGT.

This clonotype was counted only a few times. The chain joins TRBV7-6 to TRBJ2-7; tentative D call: TRBD1 (5 bases). CDR1 SGHVS and CDR2 FNYEAQ come from the germline V gene. The V gene lost 1 base and the J gene lost 5 bases, with 12 bases spanning the gap. The CDR3 is 14 residues long. The CDR3 DNA follows: TGTGCCAGCAGCTTAGGTTCCAAGGGGAACGAGCAGTACTTC. Protein: CASSLGSKGNEQYF. Based on the CDR3 plus reference TRBV7-6 and TRBJ2-7, the full variable domain is GAGVSQSPRYKVTKRGQDVALRCDPISGHVSLYWYRQALGQGPEFLTYFNYEAQQDKSGLPNDRFSAERPEGSISTLTIQRTEQRDSAMYRCASSLGSKGNEQYFGPGTRLTVT.

This clonotype appeared many times. V and J are TRBV7-8 and TRBJ1-1; maybe TRBD1 (5 bases). The CDR3 consists of 14 residues. The V gene lost 5 bases and the J gene lost 5 bases, with 15 bases spanning the gap. Germline-derived CDR1 and CDR2 are SGHVS and FQNEAQ. The CDR3 DNA is TGTGCCAGCAGCCCGGGGCGGAGGGGAACTGAAGCTTTCTTT. Translation gives CASSPGRRGTEAFF.

The table lists this clonotype with many counts. V usage is TRBV7-2 and J usage is TRBJ2-5, with 10 bases matching TRBD2. Germline assignment: CDR1 SGHTA and CDR2 FQGNSA. The V segment lost 5 bases and the J segment 4 bases; nucleotides outside the gene matches: 4. The CDR3 covers 14 residues. CDR3 sequence: CASSPLAGRETQYF. Here the CDR3 DNA reads TGTGCCAGCAGCCCACTAGCGGGGAGAGAGACCCAGTACTTC.

J is TRBJ1-5 and V is TRBV6-1; D unresolved. Germline values: CDR1 MNHNS, CDR2 SASEGT. V dropped 5 bases and J dropped 3 bases, with 14 bases sitting between them. The CDR3 spans 15 residues. The DNA for the CDR3 is TGTGCCAGCAGTTACGGGTCAGAGCCCAATCAGCCCCAGCATTTT. Translated, it gives CASSYGSEPNQPQHF.

With respect to this clonotype: This clone may be a read error of a much larger clone one base away. The chain links TRBV7-8 to TRBJ1-2, with D tentatively TRBD1 (5 bases). The CDR3 is made up of 15 amino acids. Germline CDR1 and CDR2: SGHVS and FQNEAQ. This CDR3 is CARSPGGEANYGYTF. The CDR3, as DNA: TGTGCCCGCAGCCCGGGAGGGGAGGCGAACTATGGCTACACCTTC.

This chain connects TRBV5-4 to TRBJ1-6; D is uncertain. Germline CDR1 and CDR2: SGHNT and YYREEE (reference sequence). V dropped 4 bases and J dropped 5 bases, with 7 bases sitting between them. This CDR3 comprises 13 residues. In DNA form, the CDR3 reads TGTGCCAGCAGCGGCGTCGATAATTCACCCCTCCACTTT. Translation gives CASSGVDNSPLHF. Full variable domain (rest looked up from reference TRBV5-4 and TRBJ1-6): ETGVTQSPTHLIKTRGQQVTLRCSSQSGHNTVSWYQQALGQGPQFIFQYYREEENGRGNFPPRFSGLQFPNYSSELNVNALELDDSALYLCASSGVDNSPLHFGNGTRLTVT.

A note on this clonotype: This may be a read error: a much more frequent sequence differs by one nucleotide. This chain links TRBV7-9 with TRBJ2-7, with D tentatively TRBD1 (6 bases). The length of the CDR3 is 15 residues. The germline gives CDR1 SEHNR, CDR2 FQNEAQ (reference sequence). V lost 3 bases and J lost 3, with 15 bases in between. CDR3 sequence reads: CASSLYATGIYEQYF. The DNA for the CDR3 is TGTGCCAGCAGCTTGTACGCCACAGGGATCTACGAGCAGTACTTC.

V gene TRBV2 combines with J gene TRBJ2-1, with 10 bases identical to TRBD1. The trim removed 6 bases at V and 3 bases at J, leaving 14 bases unmatched. Germline CDR1 reads SNHLY; CDR2 reads FYNNEI. CDR3 length: 18 residues. This CDR3 reads CASSLFQPGQGFYNEQFF. Here the CDR3 DNA reads TGTGCCAGCAGCCTCTTTCAACCGGGACAGGGGTTCTACAATGAGCAGTTCTTC. Full variable domain (remainder filled in from reference TRBV2 and TRBJ2-1): EPEVTQTPSHQVTQMGQEVILRCVPISNHLYFYWYRQILGQKVEFLVSFYNNEISEKSEIFDDQFSVERPDGSNFTLKIRSTKLEDSAMYFCASSLFQPGQGFYNEQFFGPGTRLTVL.

J is TRBJ2-2 and V is TRBV11-2, with TRBD1 as a possible D gene (7 bases). Per the germline V gene, CDR1 is SGHAT and CDR2 is FQNNGV. Trimming cost V 10 bases and J 6 bases, with 18 bases left between them. This CDR3 contains 14 residues. The CDR3 loop reads CAINRGGTAGELFF. The CDR3, as DNA: TGTGCCATCAACAGAGGGGGGACAGCCGGGGAGCTGTTTTTT.